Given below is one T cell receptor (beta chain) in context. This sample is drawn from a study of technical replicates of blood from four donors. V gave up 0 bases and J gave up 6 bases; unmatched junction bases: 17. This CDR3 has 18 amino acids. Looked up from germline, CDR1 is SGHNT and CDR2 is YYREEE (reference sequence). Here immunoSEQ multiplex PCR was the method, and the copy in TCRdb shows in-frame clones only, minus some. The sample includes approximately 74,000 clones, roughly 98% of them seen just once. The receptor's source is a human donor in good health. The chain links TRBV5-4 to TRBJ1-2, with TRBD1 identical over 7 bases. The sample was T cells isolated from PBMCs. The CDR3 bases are TGTGCCAGCAGCTTGGGCCCCGGGACAGATGCTTTTACGAATGGCTACACCTTC. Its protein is CASSLGPGTDAFTNGYTF.